This T cell receptor (beta chain) was recovered during a study of T cell repertoires in cytomegalovirus infection (dated by TCRdb to the late 2010s). Looking at the study overall: Alongside well-studied HLA-B-restricted epitopes, the peptide stimulations were aimed at recently identified HLA-C-restricted CMV epitopes, whose presentation resists viral immunomodulation. Donor HLA type was relevant to the analysis, as public TCR beta signatures indicated carriage of CMV infection together with the matching HLA type.

Comments on this clonotype: It lacks a known antigen. Base qualities are not provided; no much larger clone lies one nucleotide away.

The paper as a whole reports these results and caveats: The ex vivo response was dominated by HLA-C-restricted CMV-specific TCR beta clonotypes, which also provided the single most frequent clonotype in two of eight donors. Cumulative frequency of public TCR beta family members discriminated carriers of CMV infection plus the relevant HLA type in this cohort and an independent roughly 330-donor cohort.

Interpreted using the paper, the treatment or condition label stands for: in vitro stimulation with specific CMV peptide epitopes to enrich CMV-specific T cells. In the germline V gene (reference sequence), CDR1 corresponds to LNHNV and CDR2 to YYDKDF. V was cut back by 1 base and J by 3 bases, leaving a gap of 15 bases between them. Inclusive of the bounding cysteine and phenylalanine, the CDR3 is 16 residues long. The entry retains the CDR3 DNA only, 48 bases that are in frame from base 1. Sequencing instrument: Illumina HiSeq 1500. Clones were called with MiXCR by TCRdb after fastp trimmed the public reads at Q25, and only in-frame beta chains were retained. Each CDR3 protein gets just one entry, which takes the most common genes and DNA from the rows behind it. The sample data list 450,000 to 600,000 distinct CDR3 sequences, and roughly 34% of these were observed just once. Clones ranked in the top ten supply 15% to 20% of the sample.

This TCR derives from a human donor in good health (CMV status not recorded). Some clones in this sample may be carry-over from other donors' samples. In this chain, TRBV15 is recombined with TRBJ2-5, and possibly TRBD1, on 6 matching bases. The material was cultured PBMCs, obtained from culture after CMV antigen stimulation. Here the CDR3 is given as CATSRGGARGEETQYF. In nucleotide form, the sequence is TGTGCCACCAGCAGAGGTGGAGCCAGGGGAGAAGAGACCCAGTACTTC.